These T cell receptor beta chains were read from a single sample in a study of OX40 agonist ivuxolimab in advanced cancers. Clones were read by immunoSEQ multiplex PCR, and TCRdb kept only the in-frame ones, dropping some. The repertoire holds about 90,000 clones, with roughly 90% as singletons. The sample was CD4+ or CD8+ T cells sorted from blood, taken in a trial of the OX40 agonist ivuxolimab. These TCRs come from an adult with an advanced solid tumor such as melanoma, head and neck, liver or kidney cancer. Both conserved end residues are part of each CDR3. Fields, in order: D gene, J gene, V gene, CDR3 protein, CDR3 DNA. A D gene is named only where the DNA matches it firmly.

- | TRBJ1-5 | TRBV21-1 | CASSMERGGQPQHF | TGTGCCAGCAGCATGGAACGGGGGGGACAGCCCCAGCATTTT
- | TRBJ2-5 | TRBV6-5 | CASTIAASGTQYF | TGTGCCAGCACCATAGCGGCCTCGGGGACCCAGTACTTC
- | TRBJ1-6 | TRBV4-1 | CASSQILRMRSPLHF | TGCGCCAGCAGCCAGATCCTACGGATGCGATCACCCCTCCACTTT
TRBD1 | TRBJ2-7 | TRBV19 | CASTDRGEQYF | TGTGCCAGTACCGACAGGGGAGAGCAGTACTTC
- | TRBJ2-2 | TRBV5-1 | CASSLRRAGELFF | TGCGCCAGCAGCTTGCGACGGGCCGGGGAGCTGTTTTTT
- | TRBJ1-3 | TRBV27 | CASRQTANSGNTIYF | TGTGCCAGCCGCCAGACGGCGAACTCTGGAAACACCATATATTTT
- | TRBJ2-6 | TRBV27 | CASSIYRGGSRVLTF | TGTGCCAGCAGTATTTACAGAGGCGGGTCACGCGTCCTGACTTTC
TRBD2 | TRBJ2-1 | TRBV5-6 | CASSLSGRSYNEQFF | TGTGCCAGCAGCCTTAGCGGGAGGTCCTACAATGAGCAGTTCTTC
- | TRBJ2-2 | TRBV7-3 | CASSLVTPARGTGELFF | TGTGCCAGCAGCTTAGTCACGCCCGCGAGGGGCACCGGGGAGCTGTTTTTT
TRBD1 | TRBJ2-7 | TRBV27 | CASRGTGEHEQYF | TGTGCCAGCAGGGGTACAGGGGAACACGAGCAGTACTTC
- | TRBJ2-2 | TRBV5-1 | CASSLALGELFF | TGCGCCAGCAGCTTGGCCCTCGGGGAGCTGTTTTTT
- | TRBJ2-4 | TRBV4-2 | CASSQVTALAKNIQYF | TGTGCCAGCAGCCAAGTGACTGCCCTAGCCAAAAACATTCAGTACTTC
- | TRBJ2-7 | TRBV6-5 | CASMDSSYEQYF | TGTGCCAGCATGGACAGTAGCTACGAGCAGTACTTC
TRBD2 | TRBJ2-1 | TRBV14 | CASSQGTSGAYNEQFF | TGTGCCAGCAGCCAAGGGACTAGCGGGGCCTACAATGAGCAGTTCTTC
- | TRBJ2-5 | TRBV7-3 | CASSLGPGIQETQYF | TGTGCCAGCAGCCTGGGACCGGGAATCCAAGAGACCCAGTACTTC
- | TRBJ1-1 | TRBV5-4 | CASSLAGREYTEAFF | TGTGCCAGCAGCTTGGCCGGAAGGGAATACACTGAAGCTTTCTTT
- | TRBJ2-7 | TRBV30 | CAWSPDPVYEQYF | TGTGCCTGGAGTCCAGATCCGGTGTACGAGCAGTACTTC
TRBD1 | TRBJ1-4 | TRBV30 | CAWSRDRGGEKLFF | TGTGCCTGGAGTCGAGACAGGGGAGGCGAAAAACTGTTTTTT
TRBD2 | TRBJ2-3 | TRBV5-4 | CASGKLAGGTDTQYF | TGTGCCAGCGGAAAACTAGCGGGAGGGACAGATACGCAGTATTTT